A single sample gave rise to the 15 T cell receptor beta chains below, sequenced in a study of blood T cell repertoires in COVID-19. Repertoires were generated with immunoSEQ multiplex PCR, while TCRdb's copy carries only in-frame clones and drops some. Of approximately 170,000 clones listed, roughly 85% are singletons. Input material: PBMCs or T cells enriched from blood (not recorded which). The receptors shown here come from a woman aged 70-85 years in a cohort exposed to, infected with or recovered from COVID-19 (not recorded which).

The gene calls are TRBV28 and TRBJ1-2; D is undetermined. The germline gives CDR1 MDHEN, CDR2 SYDVKM. V shed 7 bases and J shed 5 bases, with 17 bases lying between them. The CDR3 has 14 residues. Here the CDR3 DNA reads TGTGCCAGCAAGGAGGGCCGGGCGTTGTATGGCTACACCTTC. Translation: CASKEGRALYGYTF.

In DNA form, the CDR3 reads TGCGCCAGCAGCATCCGGGATCCCTCCTACGAGCAGTACTTC. Translated, it gives CASSIRDPSYEQYF. The chain combines TRBV4-1 with TRBJ2-7; weak D call: TRBD2 (5 bases). Per the germline V gene, CDR1 is MGHRA and CDR2 is YSYEKL. Trimming shortened V by 5 bases and J by 0 bases, and 11 bases separated the two germline ends. CDR3 length equals 14 residues.

The chain employs TRBV12-3 or TRBV12-4 and TRBJ1-5; possibly TRBD1 for D (5 bases). This CDR3 comprises 13 residues. V lost 5 bases, J lost 6 bases, and 11 bases lay in between. CDR3 DNA: TGTGCCAGCAGTCCAGGGCTGCGTCAGCCCCAGCATTTT. Amino acid sequence: CASSPGLRQPQHF.

The CDR3 loop is CAISDGTGHETQYF. The CDR3 DNA follows: TGTGCCATCAGTGACGGGACAGGGCACGAGACCCAGTACTTC. The rearrangement joins TRBV10-3 to TRBJ2-5, with 9 bases that match TRBD1. With 3 bases clipped from V and 5 bases from J, the junction kept 4 bases outside the gene matches. Looked up from germline, CDR1 is ENHRY and CDR2 is SYGVKD. CDR3 length: 14 amino acids.

V is TRBV5-5 and J is TRBJ2-5; a weak D match, TRBD1 (6 bases). The length of the CDR3 is 15 residues. Germline V gene sequence: CDR1 SGHKS, CDR2 YYEKEE (reference sequence). Deletions cut 5 bases from V and 2 bases from J, with 16 bases between. The CDR3 loop reads CASRHLAGAQETQYF. For the CDR3, the DNA is TGTGCCAGCAGGCACTTAGCAGGGGCGCAAGAGACCCAGTACTTC.

The chain uses TRBV9 and TRBJ2-5; D call uncertain. The germline V and J ends were trimmed by 3 bases and 2 bases, with 8 bases remaining between them. Per the germline V gene, CDR1 is SGDLS and CDR2 is YYNGEE. The CDR3 has 13 amino acids. CDR3 sequence reads: CASSALGQETQYF. DNA of the CDR3: TGTGCCAGCAGCGCCCTAGGTCAAGAGACCCAGTACTTC.

This clone was seen a handful of times. The chain couples TRBV10-3 to TRBJ2-1; 8 bases align to TRBD1. V shed 10 bases and J 5 bases; nucleotides not matched to a gene: 4. Germline lookup yields CDR1 ENHRY and CDR2 SYGVKD. The CDR3 length is 12 residues. As DNA, the CDR3 is TGTGCCACGGCGGACAGGGACAATGAGCAGTTCTTC. Protein sequence: CATADRDNEQFF.

This clone was seen at least ten times. J is TRBJ2-6 and V is TRBV2; 7 bases align to TRBD1. The V gene end was trimmed by 7 bases and the J gene end by 0 bases; junction bases not matched to a gene: 6. This CDR3 has 16 amino acids. In germline, CDR1 is SNHLY, CDR2 FYNNEI. The CDR3 region is CASTPGQSSGANVLTF. CDR3 coding DNA: TGTGCCAGCACTCCGGGACAGAGCTCTGGGGCCAACGTCCTGACTTTC.

Note on this clone: Other DNA sequences in this sample translate to the same CDR3. The CDR3 nucleotides read TGCGCCAGCAGCTTGGGCGAGGGGAACACTGAAGCTTTCTTT. This encodes CASSLGEGNTEAFF. The chain has TRBV5-1 and TRBJ1-1; D gene ambiguous. The CDR3 totals 14 residues. V gave up 0 bases and J gave up 1 base, with 7 bases separating them. Germline V gene lookup returns CDR1 SGHRS and CDR2 YFSETQ.

For the CDR3, the DNA is TGTGCCAGCTCACCGGGGCGGACGAGCTCCTACAATGAGCAGTTCTTC. Amino acid sequence: CASSPGRTSSYNEQFF. The J gene is TRBJ2-1, the V gene TRBV18, with D perhaps TRBD1 (5 bases). With 3 bases removed from V and 0 bases from J, the gap between germline ends came to 12 bases. The CDR3 sequence is 16 residues long. CDR1 KGHSH and CDR2 LQKENI come from the germline V gene.

V is TRBV5-1 and J is TRBJ2-5, with 10 positions matching TRBD1. V was pared by 4 bases and J by 0 bases, with 12 bases of the junction left unmatched. This CDR3 has 18 residues. Germline loops: CDR1 SGHRS, CDR2 YFSETQ. The CDR3 protein is CASSPEGTGASYQETQYF. CDR3 sequence (DNA): TGCGCCAGCAGCCCGGAGGGGACAGGGGCTTCGTACCAAGAGACCCAGTACTTC.

The chain uses TRBV6-1 and TRBJ2-1; TRBD1 aligns across 7 bases. Germline CDR1 is MNHNS and CDR2 is SASEGT. The trim removed 1 base at V and 9 bases at J, leaving 3 bases unmatched. There are 13 residues in the CDR3. The chain's CDR3 is CASSEGTGSEQFF. In nucleotides, the CDR3 is TGTGCCAGCAGTGAAGGGACAGGCAGTGAGCAGTTCTTC.

The rearrangement joins TRBV7-9 to TRBJ1-2; 7 bases line up with TRBD1. V shed 5 bases, J shed 1 base, and the junction held 13 bases outside the gene matches. CDR3 size: 17 residues. Germline V gene sequence: CDR1 SEHNR, CDR2 FQNEAQ (reference sequence). The CDR3 nucleotides are TGTGCCAGCAGCCCCAGGTTCAGGGGGTCTCTTAACTATGGCTACACCTTC. Its protein product is CASSPRFRGSLNYGYTF. Using reference TRBV7-9 and TRBJ1-2 for the parts outside the CDR3, the full variable domain is DTGVSQNPRHKITKRGQNVTFRCDPISEHNRLYWYRQTLGQGPEFLTYFQNEAQLEKSRLLSDRFSAERPKGSFSTLEIQRTEQGDSAMYLCASSPRFRGSLNYGYTFGSGTRLTVV.

V and J are TRBV28 and TRBJ1-5; 11 positions match TRBD1. Germline V CDR1 and CDR2: MDHEN, SYDVKM. This CDR3 comprises 17 residues. Trimming removed 4 bases from V and 6 bases from J; junction bases left unmatched: 11. The CDR3 region has the DNA TGTGCCAGCAGTTCGGGGACAGGGGGTGGTAAAGGTCAGCCCCAGCATTTT. Translation: CASSSGTGGGKGQPQHF.

The rearrangement joins TRBV28 to TRBJ2-3, with 12 nucleotides matching TRBD2. With V trimmed by 4 bases and J by 5 bases, 4 bases remained unmatched. Germline assignment: CDR1 MDHEN and CDR2 SYDVKM. The CDR3 is made up of 15 amino acids. This CDR3 is CASSSLAGGKDTQYF. The CDR3 DNA reads TGTGCCAGCAGTTCCCTAGCGGGAGGGAAAGATACGCAGTATTTT.